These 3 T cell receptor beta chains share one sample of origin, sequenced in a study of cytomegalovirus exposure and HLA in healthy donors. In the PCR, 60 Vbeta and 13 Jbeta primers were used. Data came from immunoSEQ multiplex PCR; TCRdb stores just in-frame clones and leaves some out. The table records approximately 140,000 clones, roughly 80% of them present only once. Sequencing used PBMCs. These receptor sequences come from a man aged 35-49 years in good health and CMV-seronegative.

In DNA, the CDR3 is TGTGCCAGCAGCCCCGGGAGGGGTAACGATGATACGCAGTATTTT. It translates to CASSPGRGNDDTQYF. The chain combines TRBV7-3 with TRBJ2-3, with TRBD2 matching 8 bases. The CDR3 is 15 amino acids. CDR1 and CDR2 from the germline V gene are SGHTA and FQGTGA. Unmatched junction bases numbered 10, after V lost 5 bases and J lost 6 bases.

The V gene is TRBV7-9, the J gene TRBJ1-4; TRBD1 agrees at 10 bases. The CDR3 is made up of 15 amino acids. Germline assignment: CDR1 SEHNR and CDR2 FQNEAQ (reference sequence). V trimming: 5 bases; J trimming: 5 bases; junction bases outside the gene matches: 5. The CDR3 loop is CASSPGQGGNEKLFF. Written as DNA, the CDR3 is TGTGCCAGCAGCCCCGGACAGGGGGGGAATGAAAAACTGTTTTTT.

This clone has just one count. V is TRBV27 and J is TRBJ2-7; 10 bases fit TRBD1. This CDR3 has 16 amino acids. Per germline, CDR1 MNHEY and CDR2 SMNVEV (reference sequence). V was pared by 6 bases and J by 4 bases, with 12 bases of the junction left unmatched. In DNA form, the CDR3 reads TGTGCCAGCAGCCCTGCCGGGGGACAGGGGATATACGAGCAGTACTTC. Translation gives CASSPAGGQGIYEQYF.